The source of this T cell receptor beta chain is a study of T cells in Graves' hyperthyroidism and ophthalmopathy. Trimming removed 6 bases from V and 6 bases from J; junction bases left unmatched: 18. CDR3 length equals 17 residues. The cohort's ophthalmopathy patients, a group with duration under 3 months, had a Clinical Activity Score of at least 3 and a NOSPECS grade of at least 4. Diagnosis rested on symptoms, serum thyroxine and TRAb, thyroid ultrasound, and orbital computed tomography. Study observations and caveats: A median around 6 months before onset, the model predicted ophthalmopathy.

This clonotype came up many times. What it binds is not known. RNA transcripts gave rise to amplified TCR beta CDR3 regions. In the first-round RT-PCR of the TCR CDR3, the HTBI primer set was used. One entry per CDR3 protein results from TCRdb running MiXCR on the multiplex PCR reads. This sample yields around 600,000 distinct CDR3 sequences, of which more than 15% are seen a single time; 3% to 4% belongs to the top ten. Sequenced: blood. The chain carries TRBV12-3 or TRBV12-4 and TRBJ1-2; 8 nucleotides agree with TRBD1. This sequence was found in a middle-aged woman with Graves' ophthalmopathy. The CDR3 spells CASSAAVTLRGRDGYTF. In DNA, the CDR3 is TGTGCCAGCAGCGCAGCCGTTACCCTCAGGGGGCGTGATGGCTACACCTTC.